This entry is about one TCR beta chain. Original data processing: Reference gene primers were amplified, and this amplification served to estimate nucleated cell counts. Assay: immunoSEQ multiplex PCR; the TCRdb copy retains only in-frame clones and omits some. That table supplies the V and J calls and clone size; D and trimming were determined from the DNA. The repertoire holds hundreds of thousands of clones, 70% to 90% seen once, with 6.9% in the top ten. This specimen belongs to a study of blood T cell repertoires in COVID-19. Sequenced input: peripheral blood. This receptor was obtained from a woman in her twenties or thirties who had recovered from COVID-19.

This CDR3 reads CASSSSQGSWNTEAFF. The CDR3 DNA follows: TGTGCCAGTAGTAGTTCACAGGGTAGCTGGAACACTGAAGCTTTCTTT. The chain recombines TRBV19 with TRBJ1-1, with D possibly being TRBD1 (6 bases). The CDR3 has 16 amino acids. Germline lookup yields CDR1 LNHDA and CDR2 SQIVND (reference sequence). V was trimmed by 4 bases and J by 1 base, leaving 16 bases between them.